This T cell receptor (beta chain) was captured in a study of CD8+ T cells in alopecia areata. This clone has at least ten counts. Mouse names are used for the genes. The read terminates 4 residues before the CDR3 end, so the remaining end is supplied by the germline J gene. Scientists pooled cutaneous lymph node cells and sorted them on CD4, CD8alpha, NKG2D, NKG2ACE and other markers. The V and J ends lost 3 bases and 3 bases, in that order; junction bases with no gene match: 4. The CDR3 has 16 amino acids. The germline V gene has CDR1 NSHNY and CDR2 SYGAGN. It was cDNA, reverse transcribed from extracted RNA, that served as the sequencing template. TCRdb's copy holds only in-frame clones and misses some; the assay was immunoSEQ multiplex PCR. The record shows 270,000 or so clones for this sample, with no singletons present.

V gene TRBV13-1 combines with J gene TRBJ2-3, with 13 nucleotides matching TRBD2. The TCR comes from a C3H/HeJ mouse with alopecia areata. This strain's MHC haplotype is H2-k. Source material: CD4+ T cells sorted from a lymph node. The CDR3 bases that were read are TGTGCCAGCAGTGCGGGACTGGGGGGGGAGGCAGAA. Translation gives CASSAGLGGEAE. The complete CDR3 reads CASSAGLGGEAETLYF.